The sequence of this T cell receptor beta chain was determined in a study of T-cell memory formation after mild COVID-19. Study at large: TCR clustering was largely donor specific.

This clonotype was counted at least ten times. TCRdb re-called the 5' RACE reads with MiXCR, one entry per CDR3 protein. Of about 15,000 distinct CDR3 sequences listed, roughly 19% are singletons. The source of this sequence is an adult woman who had mild COVID-19 (a few samples of this study predate the infection). Cell type and time point are not known. The sample comprised PBMCs or a T cell subset sorted from them (not recorded which).

The CDR3 DNA is TGCGCCAGCAGCTTGTCCCGGACAGGGAGTTCACCCCTCCACTTT. Its protein product is CASSLSRTGSSPLHF. The chain combines TRBV5-1 with TRBJ1-6, with 8 bases that match TRBD1. V dropped 1 base and J dropped 9; count of bases not matched to a gene: 6. The CDR3 loop spans 15 amino acids. The germline CDR1 and CDR2 sequences are SGHRS and YFSETQ. Combining the CDR3 with reference TRBV5-1 and TRBJ1-6 gives the whole variable domain KAGVTQTPRYLIKTRGQQVTLSCSPISGHRSVSWYQQTPGQGLQFLFEYFSETQRNKGNFPGRFSGRQFSNSRSEMNVSTLELGDSALYLCASSLSRTGSSPLHFGNGTRLTVT.